The T cell receptor (beta chain) described here comes from a study of blood T cell repertoires in COVID-19. Study overall: COVID-19 samples collected from the United States, Italy and Spain covered acute and convalescent phases. T cells, B-cell-depleted T cells, or PBMCs provided the cDNA or gDNA that served as material.

Trimming took 0 bases from V and 6 from J, leaving 10 bases between them. CDR1 is SGHRS and CDR2 is YFSETQ in the germline V gene. This CDR3 is 15 amino acids long. Authors' analysis steps: The assay estimated nucleated cells by amplifying reference gene primers. The table came from immunoSEQ multiplex PCR; TCRdb's copy has only in-frame clones and leaves some out. The V and J calls and clone size were taken over from that table, and D and trimming were inferred from the DNA. This table holds about 400,000 clones, 86% found once. The V gene is TRBV5-1, the J gene TRBJ1-6; tentative D call: TRBD1 (5 bases). Source material: peripheral blood. The sequence was obtained from a young woman with active or convalescent COVID-19. The CDR3 region is CASSLDGGGNSPLHF. The CDR3 region has the DNA TGCGCCAGCAGCTTGGATGGGGGAGGTAATTCACCCCTCCACTTT.